This T cell receptor (beta chain) was profiled in a study of T-cell reconstitution after alpha-beta-depleted transplantation in children. Overall study findings and caveats: Alpha-beta T cells about two months after transplant reportedly derived from several hundred expanded graft clones. It was surviving recipient T cells and thymic progenitors that gave some patients high TCRbeta diversity at day 60. Most T-cell counts and diversity one year after the transplant came from T cells that were newly produced.

This clonotype came up many times. What it binds is unknown. V dropped 8 bases and J dropped 3 bases, with 11 bases sitting between them. The CDR3 is 12 amino acids. Preparation of the TCRbeta library used unique molecular identifiers. TCRdb processed the PCR reads anew with MiXCR; each CDR3 protein has one entry. The sample has about 460,000 distinct CDR3 sequences; 10% to 13% are singletons. V usage is TRBV12-3 or TRBV12-4 and J usage is TRBJ2-7, with TRBD1 as a possible D gene (6 bases). Here the sequenced sample was PBMCs, taken before TCRalphabeta/CD19-depleted stem cell transplant. The TCR was taken from a child aged 2 to 9 with inherited bone marrow failure, due to receive a stem cell transplant. The CDR3 region has the DNA TGTGCCAGCCTTACAGGGTACTACGAGCAGTACTTC. This codes for CASLTGYYEQYF.